This is a list of T cell receptor beta chains from one sample in a study of CD8 T cells in ankylosing spondylitis. TCRdb reprocessed the 5' RACE reads with MiXCR, giving one entry per CDR3 protein. The sample records hundreds of thousands of distinct CDR3 sequences, 12% being singletons. Sequenced input: blood, either unsorted or a sorted T cell fraction (not recorded which). These receptors came from a male donor with ankylosing spondylitis. Each CDR3 is given with its conserved first and last residue. The D gene is left open where the match is weak. Only some rows state a clone size, as once, few, many or a class for expanded clones.

>TRBV10-3|TRBJ1-6|TRBD1|NA
TGTGCCATCAGTGAGTCAAGGGGGCGGCAATCACCCCTCCACTTT
CAISESRGRQSPLHF
>TRBV15|TRBJ1-1|NA|NA
TGTGCCACCAGCACGCATCGACAGCGTACCGCTGAAGCTTTCTTT
CATSTHRQRTAEAFF
>TRBV7-2|TRBJ2-7|NA|many
TGTGCCAGCAGCTTAAGAGTGGTAGGCTCTTCCAACGAGCAGTACTTC
CASSLRVVGSSNEQYF
>TRBV29-1|TRBJ2-7|TRBD1|many
TGCAGCGTTGCGGGACAGGGAGCCTTCGAGCAGTACTTC
CSVAGQGAFEQYF
>TRBV15|TRBJ1-1|NA|NA
TGTGCCACCAGCGCCCTCGAGGGAATAGTATTCGGCACTGAAGCTTTCTTT
CATSALEGIVFGTEAFF
>TRBV7-9|TRBJ2-1|NA|NA
TGTGCCAGCAGCTCTATATTATCGCATGAGCAGTTCTTC
CASSSILSHEQFF
>TRBV7-2|TRBJ2-1|NA|few
TGTGCCAGCAGCTTAGTTCGCGTACAACGATCCTACAATGAGCAGTTCTTC
CASSLVRVQRSYNEQFF
>TRBV28|TRBJ2-5|TRBD2|NA
TGTGCCAGCAGTTTATGGACTAGCGGGAGGGTAGAGACCCAGTACTTC
CASSLWTSGRVETQYF
>TRBV5-1|TRBJ1-4|NA|NA
TGCGCCAGCAGGAATAATGAAAAACTGTTTTTT
CASRNNEKLFF
>TRBV7-2|TRBJ1-1|TRBD1|many
TGTGCCAGCAGTCAAAGTCGACAGGGGTTTAATGAAGCTTTCTTT
CASSQSRQGFNEAFF
>TRBV20-1|TRBJ1-1|TRBD1|many
TGCAGTGCTTCCCGTGGACAGGGAATTGAAGCTTTCTTT
CSASRGQGIEAFF
>TRBV14|TRBJ1-1|TRBD1|NA
TGTGCCAGCAGCCAAGCGCTCGCCGGGACAGGGGGAGCTTTCTTT
CASSQALAGTGGAFF
>TRBV7-9|TRBJ2-3|NA|few
TGTGCCAGCCATTACCCCACAGATACGCAGTATTTT
CASHYPTDTQYF
>TRBV6-1|TRBJ2-1|NA|few
TGTGCCAGCAGTAGGGGGGGGGCAGGGACCTACAATGAGCAGTTCTTC
CASSRGGAGTYNEQFF
>TRBV5-1|TRBJ2-3|NA|few
TGCGCCAGCAGGAGCAGTCAGGCGGTGGTGACAGATACGCAGTATTTT
CASRSSQAVVTDTQYF
>TRBV6-2/TRBV6-3|TRBJ2-7|NA|NA
TGTGCCAGCAGTTCCTGGAATAAGAACTCCTACGAGCAGTACTTC
CASSSWNKNSYEQYF
>TRBV4-2|TRBJ1-2|NA|NA
TGTGCCAGCAGCCCCGGGCGGCGAGGCTACACCTTC
CASSPGRRGYTF
>TRBV6-1|TRBJ2-2|TRBD1|NA
TGTGCCACCTACTCCAGGCAGGGGGCAGGCACCGGGGAGCTGTTTTTT
CATYSRQGAGTGELFF
>TRBV11-2|TRBJ2-2|NA|NA
TGTGCCAGCGCCCTCACCTGGGTAACGACCGGGGAGCTGTTTTTT
CASALTWVTTGELFF
>TRBV7-2|TRBJ2-5|NA|few
TGTGCCAGCAGCATCGCCCCCCGAGCAGGGAGGGAGACCCAGTACTTC
CASSIAPRAGRETQYF
>TRBV20-1|TRBJ2-3|TRBD2|NA
TGCTGTGCTAGAGATCGCGGGGGAGGCCTGGATACGCAGTATTTT
CCARDRGGGLDTQYF
>TRBV14|TRBJ2-2|NA|few
TGTGCCAGCAGCCAAGCCGCGAGCGGGGAGCTGTTTTTT
CASSQAASGELFF
>TRBV7-6|TRBJ1-6|NA|few
TGTGCCAGCAGCCAGCAACAGGGAAGCTCCTATAATTCACCCCTCCACTTT
CASSQQQGSSYNSPLHF
>TRBV4-2|TRBJ2-1|TRBD2|NA
TGTGCCAGCAGCGCCGGGACTAGCGGGCCTCACTTGGGTGAGCAGTTCTTC
CASSAGTSGPHLGEQFF
>TRBV24-1|TRBJ2-1|NA|NA
TGTGCCACCTCTCCGGGCTACAATGAGCAGTTCTTC
CATSPGYNEQFF
>TRBV9|TRBJ2-7|NA|NA
TGTGCCAGCAGCCTCCTCGGACGGGAATCAGTGCAGTACTTC
CASSLLGRESVQYF
>TRBV7-2|TRBJ2-5|TRBD1|NA
TGTGCCAGCAGCTTAGCGCAGGGGGACGGGGCCCAGTACTTC
CASSLAQGDGAQYF
>TRBV5-4|TRBJ2-1|TRBD2|few
TGTGCCAGCAGCTACTACCCGCGACTAGCGGGGGGGAGGGGCTCCTACAATGAGCAGTTCTTC
CASSYYPRLAGGRGSYNEQFF
>TRBV11-2|TRBJ2-1|NA|few
TGTGCCAGCAGCTTTCGAGGGGGTGAGCAGTTCTTC
CASSFRGGEQFF
>TRBV28|TRBJ2-1|TRBD2|NA
TGTGCCAGCAGTTTCGGGGACTATTACAATGAGCAGTTCTTC
CASSFGDYYNEQFF
>TRBV18|TRBJ2-2|NA|NA
TGTGCCAGCTCACCACCTTACCCGGACGGGGAGCTGTTTTTT
CASSPPYPDGELFF
>TRBV4-2|TRBJ2-3|NA|NA
TGTGCCAGCAGCCCAAACCGCAGGATAATTACCTCAAGCACAGATACGCAGTATTTT
CASSPNRRIITSSTDTQYF
>TRBV4-1|TRBJ1-2|NA|few
TGCGCCAGCAGCCAAGAATTCCGACAGGCCTATGGCTACACCTTC
CASSQEFRQAYGYTF
>TRBV20-1|TRBJ1-6|TRBD1|few
TGCAGTGCGTCGCGGACAGGGAGGGATAATTCACCCCTCCACTTT
CSASRTGRDNSPLHF
>TRBV7-9|TRBJ1-4|TRBD1|NA
TGTGCCAGCAGCGTCCGACAGGGGGAGGGTGAAAAACTGTTTTTT
CASSVRQGEGEKLFF